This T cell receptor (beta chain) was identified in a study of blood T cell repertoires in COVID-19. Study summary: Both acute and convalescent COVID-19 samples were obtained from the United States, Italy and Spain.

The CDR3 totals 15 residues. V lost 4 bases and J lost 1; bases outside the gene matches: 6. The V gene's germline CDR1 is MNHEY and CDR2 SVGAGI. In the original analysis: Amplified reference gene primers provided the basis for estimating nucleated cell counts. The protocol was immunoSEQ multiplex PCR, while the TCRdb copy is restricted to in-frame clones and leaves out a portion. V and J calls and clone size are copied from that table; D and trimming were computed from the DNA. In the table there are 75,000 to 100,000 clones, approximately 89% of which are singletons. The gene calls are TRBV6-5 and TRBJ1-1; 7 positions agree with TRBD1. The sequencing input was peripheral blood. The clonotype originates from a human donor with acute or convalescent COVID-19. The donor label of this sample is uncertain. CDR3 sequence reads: CASSSPTGKNTEAFF. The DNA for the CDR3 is TGTGCCAGCAGTTCCCCGACAGGGAAGAACACTGAAGCTTTCTTT.